These 21 T cell receptor beta chains were sequenced from one sample in a study of T cell responses to AZD1222 COVID-19 vaccine. Clones were read by immunoSEQ multiplex PCR, and TCRdb kept only the in-frame ones, dropping some. The data contain about 83,000 clones, 86% of them seen just once; the ten biggest clones take up roughly 8.7%. The specimen comprised peripheral blood, sampled on day 0 of AZD1222 vaccination. The receptor source for this set is an adult in good health.

V is TRBV24-1 and J is TRBJ2-1, with 7 bases lining up with TRBD2. Germline V CDR1 and CDR2: KGHDR, SFDVKD. V was pared by 3 bases and J by 2 bases, with 6 bases of the junction left unmatched. The CDR3 contains 16 residues. The CDR3 loop reads CATSDGGVTAYNEQFF. In nucleotides, the CDR3 is TGTGCCACCAGTGATGGGGGGGTCACTGCCTACAATGAGCAGTTCTTC.

This chain links TRBV11-1 with TRBJ1-1; a possible D gene is TRBD1 (5 bases). Germline V lookup: CDR1 SGHAT, CDR2 FQDESV (reference sequence). The CDR3 contains 15 residues. V was trimmed by 4 bases and J by 8 bases, leaving 20 bases between them. CDR3: CASSSIGTQDPEAFF. The CDR3 region has the DNA TGTGCCAGCAGCTCGATAGGGACCCAGGACCCCGAAGCTTTCTTT.

The genes are TRBV29-1 and TRBJ1-1, with 9 positions matching TRBD1. J lost 4 bases, V lost 5 bases, and 5 bases had no gene match. The germline V gene encodes CDR1 SQVTM and CDR2 ANQGSEA. This CDR3 is built from 13 residues. The CDR3 protein is CSVPGQGITEAFF. In nucleotides, the CDR3 is TGCAGCGTTCCGGGACAGGGAATCACTGAAGCTTTCTTT.

The V and J genes are TRBV28 and TRBJ2-7; maybe TRBD1 (6 bases). The CDR3 is 16 amino acids. Germline CDR1 MDHEN, CDR2 SYDVKM. V lost 5 bases and J lost 3, with 20 bases in between. CDR3 protein: CASSPPTGWGNYEQYF. CDR3 coding DNA: TGTGCCAGCAGTCCCCCCACAGGGTGGGGCAACTACGAGCAGTACTTC.

The V gene is TRBV11-3, the J gene TRBJ2-1; D possibly uses TRBD1 or TRBD2 (5 bases each). This CDR3 has 16 amino acids. The germline gives CDR1 SGHNT, CDR2 YENEEA. V was cut by 5 bases and J by 10 bases, with 24 bases left in between. The CDR3 reads CASSIRGVGSQVEQFF. The CDR3, as DNA: TGTGCCAGCAGCATTAGGGGAGTAGGGAGCCAGGTGGAGCAGTTCTTC.

The V call is TRBV4-2, the J call TRBJ2-1, with 7 bases fitting TRBD1. CDR3 length equals 16 residues. The trim removed 1 base at V and 3 bases at J, leaving 6 bases unmatched. Germline V gene sequence: CDR1 LGHNA, CDR2 YNFKEQ. The CDR3 spells CASSQVVGGVYNEQFF. The CDR3 DNA follows: TGTGCCAGCAGCCAAGTGGTAGGGGGCGTCTACAATGAGCAGTTCTTC.

This sequence joins TRBV28 and TRBJ2-5; the D gene is possibly TRBD1 (6 bases). Trimming took off 7 bases at V and 6 bases at J, with 18 bases between the two ends. The germline gives CDR1 MDHEN, CDR2 SYDVKM. CDR3 length: 14 amino acids. CDR3 sequence reads: CASISLQGKQTQYF. CDR3 nucleotide sequence: TGTGCCAGCATCTCACTACAGGGTAAACAGACCCAGTACTTC.

This rearrangement joins TRBV9 to TRBJ1-4; D is undetermined. This CDR3 contains 13 residues. The V end lost 2 bases, the J end lost 5 bases, and 7 bases lay between the germline ends. Germline loops: CDR1 SGDLS, CDR2 YYNGEE. CDR3 sequence reads: CASSVGPNEKLFF. In DNA, the CDR3 is TGTGCCAGCAGCGTCGGACCGAATGAAAAACTGTTTTTT. Looking up the rest from reference TRBV9 and TRBJ1-4 gives the full variable domain: DSGVTQTPKHLITATGQRVTLRCSPRSGDLSVYWYQQSLDQGLQFLIQYYNGEERAKGNILERFSAQQFPDLHSELNLSSLELGDSALYFCASSVGPNEKLFFGSGTQLSVL.

The chain joins TRBV19 to TRBJ2-3; 9 positions match TRBD2. V lost 3 bases and J lost 5; bases outside the gene matches: 9. Germline V CDR1 and CDR2: LNHDA, SQIVND (reference sequence). CDR3 size: 16 residues. CDR3 DNA: TGTGCCAGTAGTATGGAAGCGGGGGGACCGGGAGATACGCAGTATTTT. Translated: CASSMEAGGPGDTQYF.

V is TRBV11-2 and J is TRBJ1-2; tentatively, D is TRBD1 (6 bases). Germline loops: CDR1 SGHAT, CDR2 FQNNGV. The length of the CDR3 is 16 residues. V was clipped by 1 base and J by 2 bases, with 14 bases between them. The CDR3 DNA is TGTGCCAGCAGCTTAGGTGTGGGCAGGGGAAACTATGGCTACACCTTC. The encoded protein is CASSLGVGRGNYGYTF.

The V gene is TRBV10-1, the J gene TRBJ1-1; D remains unclear. The V and J ends lost 5 bases and 0 bases respectively, with 13 bases between them. Germline lookup yields CDR1 WNHNN and CDR2 SYGVQD (reference sequence). The CDR3 sequence is 15 residues long. The CDR3 region has the DNA TGCGCCAGCAGTTCTCGACGGAAGATGAACACTGAAGCTTTCTTT. It specifies CASSSRRKMNTEAFF.

The chain recombines TRBV9 with TRBJ1-1; D not resolved. The V gene lost 0 bases and the J gene lost 4 bases, with 7 bases spanning the gap. Germline lookup yields CDR1 SGDLS and CDR2 YYNGEE. The CDR3 covers 13 residues. The CDR3 protein is CASSVATTTEAFF. DNA of the CDR3: TGTGCCAGCAGCGTAGCTACGACCACTGAAGCTTTCTTT.

The rearrangement uses TRBV5-5 and TRBJ1-6; no firm D call. The CDR3 spans 15 residues. Trimming removed 4 bases from V and 7 bases from J, with 15 bases in between. Germline V gives CDR1 SGHKS, CDR2 YYEKEE (reference sequence). The CDR3 reads CASSQNVPENSPLHF. As DNA, the CDR3 is TGTGCCAGCAGCCAAAACGTCCCCGAGAATTCACCCCTCCACTTT.

This chain links TRBV27 with TRBJ2-1; the match to TRBD2 covers 10 bases. Germline assignment: CDR1 MNHEY and CDR2 SMNVEV (reference sequence). V gave up 2 bases and J gave up 10 bases; unmatched junction bases: 8. The CDR3 totals 15 residues. CDR3 sequence: CASSLRLAGVGEQFF. CDR3 nucleotides: TGTGCCAGCAGTTTACGGCTAGCGGGAGTAGGGGAGCAGTTCTTC.

The V gene is TRBV4-3, the J gene TRBJ1-2; a weak D match, TRBD1 (5 bases). Germline assignment: CDR1 LGHNA and CDR2 YSLEER. The CDR3 is 13 residues long. The V gene lost 1 base and the J gene lost 5 bases, with 8 bases spanning the gap. CDR3 loop: CASSQGTFYGYTF. Written as DNA, the CDR3 is TGCGCCAGCAGCCAAGGGACATTTTATGGCTACACCTTC.

The gene calls are TRBV4-1 and TRBJ1-5; 9 positions match TRBD1. The germline V gene has CDR1 MGHRA and CDR2 YSYEKL. CDR3 length equals 15 residues. V gave up 3 bases and J gave up 7 bases; unmatched junction bases: 7. CDR3 sequence reads: CASSHIQGAAQPQHF. The CDR3 nucleotides read TGCGCCAGCAGCCACATACAGGGGGCTGCGCAGCCCCAGCATTTT.

This chain links TRBV20-1 with TRBJ2-5; D is unresolved. The V gene's germline CDR1 is DFQATT and CDR2 SNEGSKA (reference sequence). This CDR3 contains 11 residues. Trimming cost V 5 bases and J 4 bases, with 8 bases left between them. CDR3 coding DNA: TGCAGTGCTGGTACCGGAGAGACCCAGTACTTC. Its protein product is CSAGTGETQYF.

The rearrangement joins TRBV19 to TRBJ1-3; D unclear. V shed 9 bases and J shed 0 bases, with 12 bases lying between them. The germline V gene encodes CDR1 LNHDA and CDR2 SQIVND (reference sequence). The CDR3 loop spans 14 amino acids. CDR3 loop: CASQKYSSGNTIYF. The DNA of the CDR3 is TGTGCCAGCCAAAAATACAGCTCTGGAAACACCATATATTTT.

This clone has only a few counts. The chain carries TRBV4-1 and TRBJ1-1, with D hard to call. The V gene's germline CDR1 is MGHRA and CDR2 YSYEKL. The CDR3 is made up of 16 amino acids. The V end lost 2 bases, the J end lost 0 bases, and 13 bases lay between the germline ends. The CDR3 DNA reads as TGCGCCAGCAGCCAATATCCCCCCGTTATGAACACTGAAGCTTTCTTT. It codes for CASSQYPPVMNTEAFF.

V and J are TRBV27 and TRBJ2-3; a weak D match, TRBD2 (5 bases). Trimming stripped 4 bases from V and 4 bases from J, with 12 bases between. The CDR3 is made up of 14 amino acids. Germline V gene lookup returns CDR1 MNHEY and CDR2 SMNVEV (reference sequence). CDR3: CASSYLGSPDTQYF. DNA for the CDR3: TGTGCCAGCAGTTATCTAGGGAGTCCAGATACGCAGTATTTT.

This sequence joins TRBV25-1 and TRBJ2-1; 10 bases match TRBD1. J was trimmed by 9 bases and V by 4 bases; bases with no gene match: 12. CDR1 and CDR2 (germline): MGHDK, SYGVNS. The length of the CDR3 is 16 residues. The CDR3 loop is CASSAPVGTGDGEQFF. The CDR3 nucleotides are TGTGCCAGCAGTGCGCCGGTGGGGACAGGGGACGGTGAGCAGTTCTTC.